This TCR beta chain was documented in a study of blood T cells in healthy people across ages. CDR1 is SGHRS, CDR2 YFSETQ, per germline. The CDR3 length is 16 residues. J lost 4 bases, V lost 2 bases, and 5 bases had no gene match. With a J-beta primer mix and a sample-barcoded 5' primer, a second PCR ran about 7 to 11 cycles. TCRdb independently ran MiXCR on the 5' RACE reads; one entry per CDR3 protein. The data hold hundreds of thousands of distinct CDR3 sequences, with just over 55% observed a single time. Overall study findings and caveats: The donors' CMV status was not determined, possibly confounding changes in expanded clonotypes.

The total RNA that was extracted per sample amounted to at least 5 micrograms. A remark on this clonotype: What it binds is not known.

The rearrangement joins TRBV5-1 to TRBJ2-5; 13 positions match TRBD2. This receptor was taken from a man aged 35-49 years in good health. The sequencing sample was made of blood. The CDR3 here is CASSFSRLAGGETQYF. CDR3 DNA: TGCGCCAGCAGCTTTAGTCGACTAGCGGGGGGAGAGACCCAGTACTTC.